A single sample gave rise to the 9 T cell receptor beta chains below, sequenced in a study of CD8 T cells in ankylosing spondylitis. TCRdb reanalysed the 5' RACE reads using MiXCR and keeps one entry per CDR3 protein. The profile shows around 250,000 distinct CDR3 sequences, roughly 32% of them singletons. The material sequenced was blood, either unsorted or a sorted T cell fraction (not recorded which). All receptors derive from a male donor with ankylosing spondylitis or in good health (not recorded which).

This chain joins TRBV5-1 and TRBJ2-5; D gene ambiguous. The CDR3 runs 15 residues. Germline CDR1 is SGHRS and CDR2 is YFSETQ. V was clipped by 0 bases and J by 5 bases, with 14 bases between them. CDR3 protein: CASSLESPTRETQYF. In DNA form, the CDR3 reads TGCGCCAGCAGCTTGGAGAGTCCTACCCGGGAGACCCAGTACTTC.

V and J are TRBV5-1 and TRBJ2-7; tentatively, D is TRBD1 (5 bases). CDR1 is SGHRS, CDR2 YFSETQ, per germline. V lost 0 bases, J lost 5 bases, and 18 bases lay in between. The length of the CDR3 is 16 residues. The CDR3 reads CASSLDIWGQYDEQYF. CDR3 sequence (DNA): TGCGCCAGCAGCTTGGACATTTGGGGCCAATACGACGAGCAGTACTTC.

This clonotype came up a few times. This sequence joins TRBV5-6 and TRBJ1-1, with D unresolved. With 0 bases removed from V and 4 bases from J, the gap between germline ends came to 7 bases. Germline CDR1 is SGHDT and CDR2 is YYEEEE. This CDR3 is 13 amino acids long. CDR3 sequence: CASSLAEGTEAFF. CDR3 sequence (DNA): TGTGCCAGCAGCTTGGCGGAGGGCACTGAAGCTTTCTTT.

This clonotype came up a few times. The V and J genes are TRBV12-3 or TRBV12-4 and TRBJ2-4; the match to TRBD1 covers 8 bases. V was pared by 1 base and J by 15 bases, with 5 bases of the junction left unmatched. CDR3 length: 12 residues. CDR3 amino acids: CASSLGPDRAYF. In DNA form, the CDR3 reads TGTGCCAGCAGTTTAGGACCGGACAGGGCGTACTTC.

The chain carries TRBV12-3 or TRBV12-4 and TRBJ2-1; no definite D call. The germline V and J ends were trimmed by 10 bases and 2 bases, with 18 bases remaining between them. This CDR3 is built from 15 residues. The CDR3 is CAITPKDGAYNEQFF. CDR3 DNA: TGTGCCATTACCCCAAAGGACGGTGCCTACAATGAGCAGTTCTTC.

This clonotype occurred a few times. The chain joins TRBV4-1 to TRBJ2-7; D unclear. The CDR3 runs to 13 residues. The V and J ends lost 1 base and 3 bases respectively, with 7 bases between them. Looked up from germline, CDR1 is MGHRA and CDR2 is YSYEKL. This chain's CDR3 is CASSQVGGYEQYF. As DNA, the CDR3 is TGCGCCAGCAGCCAAGTAGGCGGCTACGAGCAGTACTTC.

This clonotype has just a few counts. The chain has TRBV5-1 and TRBJ2-7; D is uncertain. The CDR3 contains 12 residues. V gave up 4 bases and J gave up 5 bases, with 10 bases separating them. CDR1 is SGHRS and CDR2 is YFSETQ in the germline V gene. DNA of the CDR3: TGCGCCAGCAGCCTAGAGAGGCACGAGCAGTACTTC. The encoded protein is CASSLERHEQYF. The full variable domain, rest sourced from reference TRBV5-1 and TRBJ2-7, is KAGVTQTPRYLIKTRGQQVTLSCSPISGHRSVSWYQQTPGQGLQFLFEYFSETQRNKGNFPGRFSGRQFSNSRSEMNVSTLELGDSALYLCASSLERHEQYFGPGTRLTVT.

V is TRBV20-1 and J is TRBJ1-6, with D possibly being TRBD1 (5 bases). The CDR3 is 15 residues long. Per germline, CDR1 DFQATT and CDR2 SNEGSKA (reference sequence). Deletions cut 0 bases from V and 6 bases from J, with 12 bases between. The CDR3 reads CSARDRAGGNSPLHF. CDR3 DNA sequence: TGCAGTGCTAGAGATCGGGCCGGGGGTAATTCACCCCTCCACTTT.

There are many counts of this clonotype. The chain links TRBV6-1 to TRBJ2-7; D unclear. From germline, CDR1 is MNHNS and CDR2 SASEGT. Trimming removed 6 bases from V and 5 bases from J, with 14 bases in between. This CDR3 has 13 amino acids. The CDR3: CASSLAESHEQYF. The CDR3 nucleotides are TGTGCCAGCAGCCTGGCAGAATCCCACGAGCAGTACTTC.